This T cell receptor (beta chain) was sequenced for a study of T cell repertoires in cytomegalovirus infection. Background on the study: CMV infection and matching HLA type were both indicated by public TCR beta signatures. Overall study findings and caveats: Within the response measured ex vivo, HLA-C-restricted CMV-specific TCR beta clonotypes were dominant. Summed frequency of public TCR beta families distinguished CMV carriers with the relevant HLA.

From the reads, TCRdb called clonotypes with MiXCR, one entry per CDR3 protein. This table has 150,000 to 200,000 distinct CDR3 sequences, approximately 28% appearing once. There are 15 residues in the CDR3. Germline V gene data show CDR1 as SGHNT and CDR2 as YYREEE (reference sequence). V lost 0 bases to trimming and J lost 0 bases, with 7 bases between them. Only a few counts were recorded for this clonotype. What it recognizes is unknown. The chain uses TRBV5-4 and TRBJ2-1; D gene uncertain. The sample was PBMCs. The sequence derives from a human donor in good health (CMV status not recorded). Some clones in this sample may be carry-over from other donors' samples. The CDR3: CASSLEASSYNEQFF. The CDR3 DNA follows: TGTGCCAGCAGCTTGGAAGCGTCCTCCTACAATGAGCAGTTCTTC.